This T cell receptor (beta chain) was identified in a study of Graves' ophthalmopathy and Graves' hyperthyroidism. The study, taken as a whole, reports: The blood repertoire also included most expanded thyroid clonotypes above 0.001 frequency. Researchers report that a 13-signature model separated ophthalmopathy from stable hyperthyroidism, posting less than 90% sensitivity and 81.08% specificity.

Stable hyperthyroidism denotes an absence of ophthalmopathy throughout 18 months of follow-up. Patients newly diagnosed with hyperthyroidism, under 2 months' duration, were aged 18 to 65, the study reports. Germline V lookup: CDR1 SGHAT, CDR2 FQNNGV. CDR3 length: 17 amino acids. With 5 bases clipped from V and 2 bases from J, the junction kept 14 bases outside the gene matches. A remark on this clonotype: What it recognizes is unknown.

Scientists amplified the TCR beta CDR3 regions from RNA transcripts. The first-round RT-PCR employed HTBI primers together with the Qiagen OneStep RT-PCR kit. A multiplex PCR was then performed as the second round. TCRdb independently ran MiXCR on the multiplex PCR reads; one entry per CDR3 protein. Altogether 680,000 or so distinct CDR3 sequences are present, 22% being singletons, with the ten largest covering approximately 6.9%. The chain carries TRBV11-2 and TRBJ2-5, with 7 bases identical to TRBD2. This sequence was found in a woman aged 18-35 years with stable Graves' hyperthyroidism. Some clones in this sample may be carry-over from other donors' samples. The sample was peripheral blood. In DNA, the CDR3 is TGTGCCAGCAGCCCGGGGCCGGTTGGAGCGGGACAAGAGACCCAGTACTTC. Protein sequence: CASSPGPVGAGQETQYF.